This T cell receptor beta chain was sequenced during a study of read filtering for tumor transcriptome and immune sequencing. About the study: Among patients, around 18 were male and approximately 15 female, aged roughly 45 to 80 (mean around 61). General observations from the study: The sorted CD138-negative fraction was a mixed bone marrow immune population, not purified T cells.

About this clonotype: What it recognizes is unknown. Since a much larger clone is just one base distant, this may be a read error.

From roughly 390 ng of RNA, a library with molecular barcoded alpha/delta and beta/gamma adaptors was made. A single record per CDR3 protein comes from TCRdb applying MiXCR to the reads. The sample has over 45,000 distinct CDR3 sequences; 20% to 25% are singletons. This CDR3 has 14 residues. The germline V gene encodes CDR1 MDHEN and CDR2 SYDVKM. The chain has TRBV28 and TRBJ2-3; D is uncertain. The sequenced material came from a population of CD138-negative cells sorted from bone marrow. This TCR came from a donor aged 40 or older with multiple myeloma. Here the CDR3 DNA reads TGTGCCAGCACCGGCCCTGCTCAGCCAGATACGCGGTATTTT. This codes for CASTGPAQPDTRYF.